This T cell receptor beta chain was documented in a study of glioma-infiltrating T cells. Study outcomes and limitations: Gliomas, especially low-grade, showed above-expected tissue-blood divergence; non-neoplastic patients showed below. Tissue and blood shared very few CDR3 sequences.

A remark on this clonotype: Its antigen is currently unknown.

In germline, CDR1 is SGHDT, CDR2 YYEEEE. V was clipped by 4 bases and J by 7 bases; unmatched bases: 18. This CDR3 region has 17 residues. Amplification of TCR alpha and beta CDR3 regions from RNA used iRepertoire nested multiplex PCR. Input was roughly 85-400 ng of tissue mRNA or PBMC total RNA. Using its own MiXCR run on the multiplex PCR reads, TCRdb lists one record per CDR3 protein. The sample holds 90,000 to 110,000 distinct CDR3 sequences; less than 30% are singletons and the top ten take 35%. The source material was glioma tissue, nonneoplastic brain tissue, or PBMCs (not recorded which). V gene TRBV5-6 combines with J gene TRBJ2-3; 7 nucleotides line up with TRBD1. This receptor was obtained from a human donor with low-grade glioma or glioblastoma, undergoing nonglioma brain surgery, or in good health (not recorded which). CDR3 loop: CASSESVARGTSYTQYF. CDR3 nucleotides: TGTGCCAGCAGCGAAAGTGTGGCCAGGGGGACCTCGTATACGCAGTATTTT.